This is a list of T cell receptor beta chains from one sample in a study of blood T cells in healthy people across ages. From the 5' RACE reads, TCRdb called clonotypes with MiXCR, one entry per CDR3 protein. Here the sample spans just under 900,000 distinct CDR3 sequences, around 26% being singletons. Sequencing was carried out using blood. The receptors shown here come from a woman older than 75 in good health. CDR3s include the opening cysteine and the closing phenylalanine or tryptophan. D genes are given only for firm matches. Size values are once, few and many counts, or a class for expanded clones, and some rows have none.

>NA|TRBJ2-4|TRBV7-2|NA
TGTGCCAGCAGCTTGGCGATCCTAGCCAAAAACATTCAGTACTTC
CASSLAILAKNIQYF
>NA|TRBJ2-7|TRBV20-1|many
TGCAGTGCCGAGTACAGGGCGGGCTACGAGCAGTACTTC
CSAEYRAGYEQYF
>NA|TRBJ1-4|TRBV28|NA
TGTGCCAGCAGAGGACATAAGGAGCCTACCAATGAAAAACTGTTTTTT
CASRGHKEPTNEKLFF
>TRBD1|TRBJ1-2|TRBV9|once
TGTGCCAGCAGCGCCGAGACAGGGTACTATGGCTACACCTTC
CASSAETGYYGYTF
>NA|TRBJ2-2|TRBV5-5|NA
TGTGCCAGCAGCGGCGGGACACCCAACGGGGAGCTGTTTTTT
CASSGGTPNGELFF
>NA|TRBJ2-6|TRBV20-1|NA
TGCAGTGGTCTGGCCTCTGGGGCCAACGTCCTGACTTTC
CSGLASGANVLTF
>NA|TRBJ1-3|TRBV5-6|NA
TGTGCCAGCAGCCTTCCAGCGACAGCTGGAAACACCATATATTTT
CASSLPATAGNTIYF
>NA|TRBJ1-2|TRBV27|few
TGTGCCAGCAGTTTCGCGACGGCCGGGAGTTATGGCTACACCTTC
CASSFATAGSYGYTF
>NA|TRBJ2-1|TRBV20-1|many
TGCAGTGCTCAGCCGGGGAGGGGGGGCTCCTACAATGAGCAGTTCTTC
CSAQPGRGGSYNEQFF
>TRBD1|TRBJ1-6|TRBV4-2|few
TGTGCCAGCAGCCAAGACCTACAGGGGAGTGATTCACCCCTCCACTTT
CASSQDLQGSDSPLHF
>NA|TRBJ1-2|TRBV20-1|many
TGCAGTGCTAGAACACAGGGCGACTTACTTAACTATGGCTACACCTTC
CSARTQGDLLNYGYTF
>NA|TRBJ1-6|TRBV28|few
TGTGCCAGCAGTTTATTTGGTCACGGCCTCCTCCACTTT
CASSLFGHGLLHF
>NA|TRBJ2-7|TRBV27|NA
TGTGCCAGCAATTCAGACGTGCGCGAGCAGTACTTC
CASNSDVREQYF
>TRBD1|TRBJ2-5|TRBV28|many
TGTGCCAGCAGCCGGACAGGGAGTATACAAGAGACCCAGTACTTC
CASSRTGSIQETQYF
>NA|TRBJ2-5|TRBV7-2|many
TGTGCCAGCAGCTCGGTGGCCCGAGAGACCCAGTACTTC
CASSSVARETQYF
>TRBD2|TRBJ2-5|TRBV19|NA
TGTGCCAGTAGTGTAGATCTATTAGGACTAGCGGGGGGGCCAAAAGAGACCCAGTACTTC
CASSVDLLGLAGGPKETQYF
>TRBD2|TRBJ2-1|TRBV9|NA
TGTGCCAGCAGCGTAGGCCGGGGGGGCGTAGTAAATGAGCAGTTCTTC
CASSVGRGGVVNEQFF
>TRBD1|TRBJ2-7|TRBV6-5|many
TGTGCCAGCAGTTACACCGACAGGGCCTTAACCTACGAGCAGTACTTC
CASSYTDRALTYEQYF
>TRBD2|TRBJ2-1|TRBV4-2|many
TGTGCCAGCAGCCCGGGACTAGCGGGGGCTAGCTCCTACAATGAGCAGTTCTTC
CASSPGLAGASSYNEQFF
>TRBD1|TRBJ2-3|TRBV11-2|many
TGTGCCAGCAGCTTAGATCAAAAACAGGGGAGCACAGATACGCAGTATTTT
CASSLDQKQGSTDTQYF
>TRBD2|TRBJ2-3|TRBV12-3/TRBV12-4|many
TGTGCCAGCAGTCCGCAGACTAGCGGGGGGGCCTATACGCAGTATTTT
CASSPQTSGGAYTQYF